This passage covers 30 T cell receptor beta chains from one sample sequenced in a study of cytomegalovirus exposure and HLA in healthy donors. With 60 Vbeta and 13 Jbeta primers, the PCR was carried out. Generated by immunoSEQ multiplex PCR, the TCRdb table keeps only in-frame clones and is missing some. The repertoire holds approximately 150,000 clones, with just under 80% as singletons. Sample: PBMCs. All receptors derive from a young woman in good health and CMV-seronegative.

The V call is TRBV28, the J call TRBJ2-7, with 10 bases that match TRBD1. The CDR3 covers 14 residues. The trim removed 5 bases at V and 3 bases at J, leaving 4 bases unmatched. Germline V CDR1 and CDR2: MDHEN, SYDVKM. CDR3 coding DNA: TGTGCCAGCAGTGACCGGGACAGGGGCTACGAGCAGTACTTC. This translates into CASSDRDRGYEQYF.

The count of this clone is one. The rearrangement uses TRBV5-8 and TRBJ1-1; D is unclear. CDR3 length equals 11 residues. Trimming removed 7 bases from V and 3 bases from J, with 7 bases in between. The germline gives CDR1 SGHTS, CDR2 YDEGEE. The CDR3: CASHQDTEAFF. The CDR3 DNA reads TGTGCCAGCCATCAGGACACTGAAGCTTTCTTT.

This rearrangement joins TRBV2 to TRBJ2-2; 9 bases fit TRBD1. With 3 bases clipped from V and 5 bases from J, the junction kept 10 bases outside the gene matches. CDR1 is SNHLY and CDR2 is FYNNEI in the germline V gene. The CDR3 contains 17 residues. The CDR3 sequence is CASSDPGTGLVTGELFF. In DNA form, the CDR3 reads TGTGCCAGCAGTGACCCCGGGACAGGGCTAGTTACCGGGGAGCTGTTTTTT.

This sequence joins TRBV18 and TRBJ1-2, with D possibly being TRBD1 (6 bases). Trimming left V 3 bases short and J 6 bases short, with 11 bases between. The germline V gene encodes CDR1 KGHSH and CDR2 LQKENI. There are 13 residues in the CDR3. In DNA form, the CDR3 reads TGTGCCAGCTCACCCGCAGGGGCAGATGGCTACACCTTC. It encodes CASSPAGADGYTF.

The gene calls are TRBV5-6 and TRBJ1-5, with D perhaps matching TRBD1 (5 bases). The CDR3 spans 16 residues. The V end lost 0 bases, the J end lost 6 bases, and 16 bases lay between the germline ends. Per the germline V gene, CDR1 is SGHDT and CDR2 is YYEEEE. CDR3 bases: TGTGCCAGCAGCTTGGCCTCCGGGGGGATCGGTCAGCCCCAGCATTTT. This sequence encodes CASSLASGGIGQPQHF.

The chain links TRBV2 to TRBJ2-3, with a possible D match to TRBD1 (6 bases). Germline V gene lookup returns CDR1 SNHLY and CDR2 FYNNEI. V was pared by 7 bases and J by 8 bases, with 19 bases between. This CDR3 region has 14 residues. CDR3 residues: CASKNRDLQGTQYF. CDR3 DNA: TGTGCCAGCAAGAACAGGGACCTGCAGGGTACGCAGTATTTT.

In DNA, the CDR3 is TGTGCCAGCAGCTTGGTGAGCGGGAGTGGGCATGAGCAGTTCTTC. It specifies CASSLVSGSGHEQFF. This chain links TRBV5-4 with TRBJ2-1, with 8 bases matching TRBD2. CDR3 length: 15 residues. Germline CDR1 is SGHNT and CDR2 is YYREEE (reference sequence). The junction had 7 bases not matched to a gene; V was cut back by 0 bases and J by 8 bases. The whole variable domain, remainder taken from reference TRBV5-4 and TRBJ2-1, is ETGVTQSPTHLIKTRGQQVTLRCSSQSGHNTVSWYQQALGQGPQFIFQYYREEENGRGNFPPRFSGLQFPNYSSELNVNALELDDSALYLCASSLVSGSGHEQFFGPGTRLTVL.

V gene TRBV7-9 combines with J gene TRBJ2-1; 11 nucleotides line up with TRBD2. The ends lost 2 bases at V and 5 bases at J; junction bases unmatched: 5. Germline V lookup: CDR1 SEHNR, CDR2 FQNEAQ (reference sequence). The CDR3 extends over 16 amino acids. This CDR3 reads CASSLIPTSGDNEQFF. In nucleotides, the CDR3 is TGTGCCAGCAGCTTAATTCCGACTAGCGGGGACAATGAGCAGTTCTTC.

The V gene is TRBV19, the J gene TRBJ2-1; 7 bases map to TRBD2. Looked up from germline, CDR1 is LNHDA and CDR2 is SQIVND (reference sequence). This CDR3 spans 13 amino acids. V trimming: 5 bases; J trimming: 8 bases; junction bases outside the gene matches: 6. CDR3 bases: TGTGCCAGTAGTCCGCGGACTAGTTATGAGCAGTTCTTC. Amino acid sequence: CASSPRTSYEQFF.

The J gene is TRBJ2-1, the V gene TRBV6-6, with D perhaps TRBD2 (5 bases). The CDR3 extends over 15 amino acids. CDR1 and CDR2 from the germline V gene are MNHNY and SVGAGI (reference sequence). V dropped 4 bases and J dropped 3 bases, with 13 bases sitting between them. CDR3 coding DNA: TGTGCCAGCAGTTTTCGACGGGATCTCTACAATGAGCAGTTCTTC. It encodes CASSFRRDLYNEQFF.

The chain combines TRBV7-9 with TRBJ2-6; D perhaps matches TRBD2 (5 bases). Germline V gene sequence: CDR1 SEHNR, CDR2 FQNEAQ (reference sequence). The CDR3 extends over 17 amino acids. V lost 4 bases and J 2 bases, leaving 15 bases between the germline ends. This chain's CDR3 is CASSSPTDSPGANVLTF. CDR3 in DNA: TGTGCCAGCAGCTCGCCGACGGACTCTCCTGGGGCCAACGTCCTGACTTTC.

This rearrangement joins TRBV2 to TRBJ1-3; 10 nucleotides line up with TRBD1. In germline, CDR1 is SNHLY, CDR2 FYNNEI. V was clipped by 1 base and J by 4 bases; unmatched bases: 13. The CDR3 sequence is 19 residues long. The CDR3, as DNA: TGTGCCAGCAGTGAAGGCCCCGAACTGACAGGGGGCATAGGAAACACCATATATTTT. As protein: CASSEGPELTGGIGNTIYF.

The rearrangement joins TRBV7-7 to TRBJ2-5; D is perhaps TRBD2 (6 bases). The CDR3 totals 15 residues. Germline V gene lookup returns CDR1 SSHAT and CDR2 FNYEAQ (reference sequence). V was clipped by 1 base and J by 5 bases, with 14 bases between them. The chain's CDR3 is CASSLDQAGRETQYF. The CDR3 DNA reads as TGTGCCAGCAGCTTAGACCAGGCGGGGCGGGAGACCCAGTACTTC.

This clone was seen only a few times. This chain joins TRBV16 and TRBJ1-1, with D tentatively TRBD1 (5 bases). The germline V gene has CDR1 KGHSY and CDR2 FQNENV. This CDR3 spans 13 amino acids. With 3 bases removed from V and 11 bases from J, the gap between germline ends came to 16 bases. This CDR3 is CASSHRVDTGAFF. CDR3 in DNA: TGTGCCAGCAGCCACCGGGTGGACACCGGGGCTTTCTTT.

The table lists this clone with a few counts. Other nucleotide sequences from this sample produce the same CDR3. In DNA, the CDR3 is TGTGCCAGCAGCTTTGGACAGGGCTCTGAAAAACTGTTTTTT. This translates into CASSFGQGSEKLFF. The V gene is TRBV5-6, the J gene TRBJ1-4; 8 nucleotides match TRBD1. The CDR3 extends over 14 amino acids. Trimming cost V 2 bases and J 7 bases; bases outside gene matches: 4. CDR1 is SGHDT, CDR2 YYEEEE, per germline.

The rearrangement uses TRBV11-3 and TRBJ1-1; tentatively, D is TRBD1 (5 bases). V lost 5 bases, J lost 2 bases, and 9 bases lay in between. CDR1 SGHNT and CDR2 YENEEA come from the germline V gene. The CDR3 totals 13 residues. CDR3 nucleotides: TGTGCCAGCAGCGCACAGGAAAACACTGAAGCTTTCTTT. This translates into CASSAQENTEAFF.

The chain's CDR3 is CASSSLLASQFF. The CDR3 DNA reads TGTGCCAGCAGCTCCCTCCTGGCCTCACAGTTCTTC. This chain uses TRBV7-6 with TRBJ2-1; D is unresolved. The V end was cut by 4 bases, the J end by 13 bases, with 14 bases between. Germline-derived CDR1 and CDR2 are SGHVS and FNYEAQ. CDR3 length equals 12 residues.

This CDR3 reads CAWSPPVSYEQYF. The CDR3 bases are TGTGCCTGGAGTCCCCCGGTTAGTTACGAGCAGTACTTC. The rearrangement joins TRBV30 to TRBJ2-7; D uncertain. This CDR3 is 13 amino acids long. V lost 2 bases to trimming and J lost 4 bases, with 12 bases between them. Germline CDR1 is GTSNPN and CDR2 is SVGIG (reference sequence).

This clone came up a few times. The chain is built from TRBV6-5 and TRBJ2-2; TRBD1 might be the D (5 bases). Per the germline V gene, CDR1 is MNHEY and CDR2 is SVGAGI. Trimming cost V 4 bases and J 4 bases, with 13 bases left between them. The CDR3 is made up of 15 amino acids. The CDR3 DNA sequence: TGTGCCAGCAGTTTGTATCAGGGTCTCACCGGGGAGCTGTTTTTT. This encodes CASSLYQGLTGELFF.

CDR3 DNA sequence: TGTGCCAGCAGCGGGGGGAGACTAGCGGGACTTCCAACTAGCACAGATACGCAGTATTTT. Protein sequence: CASSGGRLAGLPTSTDTQYF. The chain recombines TRBV5-4 with TRBJ2-3; 11 bases map to TRBD2. Germline lookup yields CDR1 SGHNT and CDR2 YYREEE (reference sequence). This CDR3 has 20 residues. V dropped 4 bases and J dropped 0; count of bases not matched to a gene: 16.

The chain is built from TRBV25-1 and TRBJ2-5; 8 bases are shared with TRBD1. This CDR3 is built from 13 residues. Germline values: CDR1 MGHDK, CDR2 SYGVNS. V gave up 6 bases and J gave up 0 bases; unmatched junction bases: 0. The CDR3 spells CASRQGDQETQYF. Here the CDR3 DNA reads TGTGCCAGCAGACAGGGGGACCAAGAGACCCAGTACTTC.

The rearrangement uses TRBV12-5 and TRBJ2-7, with 15 positions matching TRBD2. J lost 3 bases, V lost 7 bases, and 16 bases had no gene match. CDR1 is LGHNT, CDR2 FRNRAP, per germline. The CDR3 is 19 amino acids. CDR3: CASALAPGLAGGLDYEQYF. CDR3 bases: TGTGCTAGTGCTTTAGCCCCCGGACTAGCGGGAGGGCTAGACTACGAGCAGTACTTC.

V gene TRBV6-6 combines with J gene TRBJ1-1; the D is unclear. Per germline, CDR1 MNHNY and CDR2 SVGAGI (reference sequence). V lost 7 bases and J lost 11, with 17 bases in between. CDR3 length equals 12 residues. The CDR3 sequence is CASTNPWAGAFF. The CDR3 DNA reads TGTGCCAGCACCAACCCTTGGGCGGGGGCTTTCTTT.

This chain joins TRBV27 and TRBJ2-3, with 11 positions matching TRBD2. Germline CDR1 MNHEY, CDR2 SMNVEV (reference sequence). V lost 3 bases to trimming and J lost 7 bases; unmatched junction nucleotides: 9. The CDR3 runs 16 residues. CDR3: CASSFQDSGRANTQYF. The CDR3 DNA follows: TGTGCCAGCAGTTTCCAGGATAGCGGGAGGGCGAATACGCAGTATTTT.

The chain joins TRBV19 to TRBJ1-5; maybe TRBD1 (5 bases). Trimming shortened V by 3 bases and J by 0 bases, and 15 bases separated the two germline ends. CDR1 LNHDA and CDR2 SQIVND come from the germline V gene (reference sequence). The CDR3 extends over 17 amino acids. The CDR3 DNA follows: TGTGCCAGTAGTATGGGGCAGGCGATCTATAGCAATCAGCCCCAGCATTTT. As protein: CASSMGQAIYSNQPQHF.

This chain connects TRBV18 to TRBJ1-5, with TRBD1 as a possible D gene (6 bases). CDR1 and CDR2 from the germline V gene are KGHSH and LQKENI. This CDR3 is 13 amino acids long. Between the trimmed V and J ends, which lost 8 bases and 5 bases, there was a span of 13 bases. The CDR3 sequence: CASTVKGDQPQHF. For the CDR3, the DNA is TGTGCCAGCACGGTTAAGGGGGATCAGCCCCAGCATTTT.

This clone came up once. The chain recombines TRBV30 with TRBJ2-1; no clear D. This CDR3 contains 14 residues. Trimming pared 3 bases from V and 0 bases from J, leaving 9 bases between. CDR1 is GTSNPN and CDR2 is SVGIG in the germline V gene (reference sequence). This CDR3 reads CAWRLRSSYNEQFF. The CDR3 nucleotides read TGTGCCTGGAGGCTGAGGTCCTCCTACAATGAGCAGTTCTTC. The full variable domain, completed using reference TRBV30 and TRBJ2-1, is SQTIHQWPATLVQPVGSPLSLECTVEGTSNPNLYWYRQAAGRGLQLLFYSVGIGQISSEVPQNLSASRPQDRQFILSSKKLLLSDSGFYLCAWRLRSSYNEQFFGPGTRLTVL.

The chain uses TRBV12-5 and TRBJ2-2, with 8 bases aligning to TRBD1. Germline V gene lookup returns CDR1 LGHNT and CDR2 FRNRAP. V lost 5 bases, J lost 5 bases, and 7 bases stayed unmatched. CDR3 size: 15 residues. Written as DNA, the CDR3 is TGTGCTAGTGGTCTGACAGGGGTAGGGACCGGGGAGCTGTTTTTT. Its translation: CASGLTGVGTGELFF.

This clone was seen only once. The rearrangement joins TRBV10-2 to TRBJ2-1, with 7 nucleotides matching TRBD2. CDR3 length: 16 residues. Germline CDR1 reads WSHSY; CDR2 reads SAAADI. The V gene end was trimmed by 6 bases and the J gene end by 0 bases; junction bases not matched to a gene: 8. The CDR3: CASRGSGSSSYNEQFF. The CDR3 region has the DNA TGCGCCAGCAGAGGTAGCGGGTCTAGCTCCTACAATGAGCAGTTCTTC.

The chain uses TRBV25-1 and TRBJ2-1; D is perhaps TRBD2 (6 bases). The CDR3 loop spans 13 amino acids. V lost 2 bases, J lost 8 bases, and 10 bases lay in between. CDR1 is MGHDK and CDR2 is SYGVNS in the germline V gene. The CDR3 loop is CASSENGGDEQFF. Written as DNA, the CDR3 is TGTGCCAGCAGTGAAAATGGAGGGGATGAGCAGTTCTTC.